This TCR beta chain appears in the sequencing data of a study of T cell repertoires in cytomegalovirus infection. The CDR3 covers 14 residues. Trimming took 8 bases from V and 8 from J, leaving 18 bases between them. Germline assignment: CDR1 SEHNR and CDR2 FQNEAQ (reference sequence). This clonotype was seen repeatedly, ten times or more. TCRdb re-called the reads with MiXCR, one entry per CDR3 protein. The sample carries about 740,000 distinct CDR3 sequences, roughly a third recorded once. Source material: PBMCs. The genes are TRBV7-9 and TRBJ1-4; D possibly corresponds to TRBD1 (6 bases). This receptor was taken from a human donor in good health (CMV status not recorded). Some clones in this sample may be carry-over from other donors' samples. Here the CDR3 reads CASGSGTSKEKLFF. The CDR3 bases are TGTGCCAGCGGATCCGGGACATCGAAAGAAAAACTGTTTTTT.